This is a list of T cell receptor beta chains from one sample in a study of monozygotic twins with inflammatory bowel disease. Reanalyzing the 5' RACE reads, TCRdb keeps one entry per CDR3 protein, without DNA. The listing contains about 440,000 distinct CDR3 sequences. Sequencing input: blood. Every receptor here comes from a human donor with ulcerative colitis or Crohn's disease, or a healthy co-twin of an affected twin (not recorded which). The CDR3 runs from the conserved cysteine through the conserved F or W.

TRBV7-9	14	TRBJ2-1	CASSLGKIYNEQFF
TRBV28	15	TRBJ2-7	CASGQSGTGSYEQYF
TRBV12-3/TRBV12-4	13	TRBJ2-1	CASSFAGRNEQFF
TRBV7-2	14	TRBJ2-3	CASSLGARADTQYF
TRBV20-1	14	TRBJ2-1	CSAKASGAQNEQFF
TRBV10-3	15	TRBJ2-7	CAITSSGVGVYEQYF
TRBV7-2	13	TRBJ2-4	CASSLAIENIQYF
TRBV5-1	12	TRBJ2-3	CASSSERGTQYF
TRBV20-1	13	TRBJ2-3	CSASSRWSDTQYF
TRBV29-1	11	TRBJ2-1	CSVVGLNEQFF
TRBV7-2	14	TRBJ2-7	CASSSSTGSDEQYF
TRBV7-9	14	TRBJ1-1	CASSLERTATEAFF
TRBV4-3	13	TRBJ1-1	CAGTRQGNTEAFF
TRBV4-2	15	TRBJ2-3	CASSPEGFPTDTQYF
TRBV20-1	14	TRBJ2-1	CSASRTSGAGEQFF
TRBV27	14	TRBJ2-6	CASSTQGGANVLTF
TRBV6-5	14	TRBJ2-5	CASSYSYRKETQYF
TRBV2	15	TRBJ2-1	CASSPAGNLGNEQFF
TRBV10-3	15	TRBJ2-1	CAISGTSGTHNEQFF
TRBV11-2	18	TRBJ2-4	CASSLHRLANLAKNIQYF
TRBV27	14	TRBJ2-7	CASSSAIRDYEQYF
TRBV20-1	13	TRBJ2-4	CSVREGGKNIQYF
TRBV20-1	16	TRBJ2-7	CSAIGTGRRAVHEQYF
TRBV5-1	15	TRBJ2-5	CASSLAGTGEETQYF
TRBV7-9	15	TRBJ1-4	CASSGVGQFNEKLFF
TRBV19	17	TRBJ2-3	CASRGTLGGGSTDTQYF
TRBV29-1	15	TRBJ2-1	CSVGRGTSAYNEQFF
TRBV4-1	13	TRBJ2-5	CASSQVGKETQYF
TRBV6-6	14	TRBJ1-3	CASSYGRTGNTIYF
TRBV12-3/TRBV12-4	15	TRBJ2-1	CASSSGGSPYNEQFF